A selection of T cell receptor beta chains follows, all from one sample in a study of early T cells in non-severe SARS-CoV-2 infection. TCRdb passed the 5' RACE reads through MiXCR, listing each CDR3 protein once. The data hold about 58,000 distinct CDR3 sequences, with 9.5% to 15% observed a single time. The sample taken for sequencing was whole blood. Receptors originate from an adult who was a healthcare worker with PCR-confirmed SARS-CoV-2 infection or an uninfected control (not recorded which). Each CDR3 is given with its conserved first and last residue. A D gene is named only where the DNA matches it firmly. A row's size may be missing; if present it is once, few, many or a size class.

V: TRBV19; size: many; D: .; J: TRBJ2-3; DNA: TGTGCCAGTAGTTCCCACGGGGCAGGAGATACGCAGTATTTT; CDR3: CASSSHGAGDTQYF
V: TRBV3-1; size: few; D: .; J: TRBJ2-7; DNA: TGTGCCAGCAGCCCCGGTGAAGGGTCGACCTACGAGCAGTACTTC; CDR3: CASSPGEGSTYEQYF
V: TRBV16; size: many; D: .; J: TRBJ1-1; DNA: TGTGCCAGCAGCCAGGAGACCATGAACACTGAAGCTTTCTTT; CDR3: CASSQETMNTEAFF
V: TRBV7-9; size: many; D: TRBD2; J: TRBJ2-2; DNA: TGTGCCAGCAGCCAGCGGACTAGCCTGACCGGGGAGCTGTTTTTT; CDR3: CASSQRTSLTGELFF
V: TRBV27; size: few; D: .; J: TRBJ2-1; DNA: TGTGCCAGCACCGGGGATCGCAATGAGCAGTTCTTC; CDR3: CASTGDRNEQFF
V: TRBV1; size: few; D: .; J: TRBJ1-4; DNA: TGCACCAGCAGCCAAGATCGGAACAGGGGGCGAGAAAAACTGTTTTTT; CDR3: CTSSQDRNRGREKLFF
V: TRBV7-2; size: .; D: .; J: TRBJ1-5; DNA: TGTGCCAGCAGCTTAACAGGGAATAGCAATCAGCCCCAGCATTTT; CDR3: CASSLTGNSNQPQHF
V: TRBV6-2/TRBV6-3; size: .; D: TRBD1; J: TRBJ2-4; DNA: TGTGCCAGCAGTCGGACAGGGGGTCTGGCCAAAAACATTCAGTACTTC; CDR3: CASSRTGGLAKNIQYF
V: TRBV29-1; size: .; D: TRBD1; J: TRBJ1-1; DNA: TGCAGCGTCCGTACATGGACAGGAAAAACTGAAGCTTTCTTT; CDR3: CSVRTWTGKTEAFF
V: TRBV5-1; size: few; D: TRBD2; J: TRBJ2-1; DNA: TGCGCCAGCAGCCGCGGGACTAGCGGCGTCAATGAGCAGTTCTTC; CDR3: CASSRGTSGVNEQFF
V: TRBV20-1; size: .; D: TRBD1; J: TRBJ2-5; DNA: TGCAGTGCTAGAGATCTCAACAGGGGTCAGACCCAGTACTTC; CDR3: CSARDLNRGQTQYF
V: TRBV29-1; size: .; D: TRBD1; J: TRBJ2-5; DNA: TGCAGCGTTGCTGACAGGGGAGTCGGGACCCAGTACTTC; CDR3: CSVADRGVGTQYF
V: TRBV18; size: .; D: .; J: TRBJ1-1; DNA: TGTGCCAGCCTATACGGACGGAACACTGAAGCTTTCTTT; CDR3: CASLYGRNTEAFF
V: TRBV20-1; size: many; D: TRBD2; J: TRBJ2-1; DNA: TGCAGTGCTACGACTAGCGGGGGAGAAAGCTCCTACAATGAGCAGTTCTTC; CDR3: CSATTSGGESSYNEQFF
V: TRBV28; size: .; D: .; J: TRBJ2-5; DNA: TGTGCCAGCGGACGTAGCGCTCGAGAGACCCAGTACTTC; CDR3: CASGRSARETQYF
V: TRBV7-2; size: .; D: .; J: TRBJ2-3; DNA: TGTGCCAGCAGCTCCTTAGCGGCCTACACAGATACGCAGTATTTT; CDR3: CASSSLAAYTDTQYF
V: TRBV7-3; size: many; D: TRBD1; J: TRBJ2-2; DNA: TGTGCCAGCAGCTCTAAAACCGGGACAGGGGTCCCCGGGGAGCTGTTTTTT; CDR3: CASSSKTGTGVPGELFF
V: TRBV6-1; size: few; D: .; J: TRBJ2-3; DNA: TGTGCCAGCAGTCCAGAGGGACTCCAAACAGATACGCAGTATTTT; CDR3: CASSPEGLQTDTQYF
V: TRBV12-5; size: many; D: .; J: TRBJ2-3; DNA: TGTGCTAGTGGTCTCGGATCGACGAGGTTATCAGATACGCAGTATTTT; CDR3: CASGLGSTRLSDTQYF
V: TRBV7-8; size: many; D: .; J: TRBJ1-1; DNA: TGTGCCAGCAGCTTACCCTCGTATGGTGAAGCTTTCTTT; CDR3: CASSLPSYGEAFF
V: TRBV12-3/TRBV12-4; size: .; D: .; J: TRBJ2-7; DNA: TGTGCCAGCCGGGGACCTCTAACCTCCTACGAGCAGTACTTC; CDR3: CASRGPLTSYEQYF
V: TRBV5-6; size: .; D: .; J: TRBJ1-5; DNA: TGTGCCAGCAGCTTATTCCAGGTCGGAGGGCCCCAGCATTTT; CDR3: CASSLFQVGGPQHF
V: TRBV7-6; size: few; D: .; J: TRBJ2-7; DNA: TGTGCCAGCAGCCCCCGAGGACAGTACTACGAGCAGTACTTC; CDR3: CASSPRGQYYEQYF
V: TRBV5-1; size: many; D: TRBD1; J: TRBJ2-3; DNA: TGCGCCAGCAGCCAGAGAACAGGGGGCACAGATACGCAGTATTTT; CDR3: CASSQRTGGTDTQYF
V: TRBV4-2; size: few; D: TRBD1; J: TRBJ2-5; DNA: TGTGCCAGCAGCCCGCAGGGGGCTGAAGAGACCCAGTACTTC; CDR3: CASSPQGAEETQYF
V: TRBV20-1; size: .; D: TRBD1; J: TRBJ2-1; DNA: TGCAGTGCCCGAAAACAGGGGGCGAGGATCAATGAGCAGTTCTTC; CDR3: CSARKQGARINEQFF
V: TRBV28; size: few; D: TRBD1; J: TRBJ1-2; DNA: TGTGCCAGCAGCCCGACAGGGGATCGTGGCTACACCTTC; CDR3: CASSPTGDRGYTF
V: TRBV6-6; size: many; D: TRBD2; J: TRBJ2-7; DNA: TGTGCCAGCATGGCGGGAGGGCCTGTCGAGCAGTACTTC; CDR3: CASMAGGPVEQYF
V: TRBV28; size: few; D: .; J: TRBJ1-2; DNA: TGTGCCAGCGGCAGGGGTAATTATGGCTACACCTTC; CDR3: CASGRGNYGYTF
V: TRBV7-8; size: .; D: .; J: TRBJ2-7; DNA: TGTGCCAGCAGCTCCGCGACCCGGGGGATCTACGAGCAGTACTTC; CDR3: CASSSATRGIYEQYF
V: TRBV11-2; size: few; D: TRBD2; J: TRBJ2-3; DNA: TGTGCCAGCAGCTTAGCGGGACTAGCCCCAGATACGCAGTATTTT; CDR3: CASSLAGLAPDTQYF
V: TRBV7-2; size: many; D: .; J: TRBJ1-5; DNA: TGTGCCAGCAGCTCCCGTACAGGGAACCAGCCCCAGCATTTT; CDR3: CASSSRTGNQPQHF
V: TRBV7-9; size: .; D: .; J: TRBJ1-5; DNA: TGTGCCAGCAGCCGCGGTAGCAATCAGCCCCAGCATTTT; CDR3: CASSRGSNQPQHF
V: TRBV25-1; size: few; D: .; J: TRBJ1-4; DNA: TGTGCCAGCAGTGAAAGGGGGGCGGGCGAAAAACTGTTTTTT; CDR3: CASSERGAGEKLFF
V: TRBV5-1; size: few; D: .; J: TRBJ2-5; DNA: TGCGCCAGCAGCTCTGACAACCGAGAGACCCAGTACTTC; CDR3: CASSSDNRETQYF
V: TRBV20-1; size: many; D: .; J: TRBJ1-2; DNA: TGCAGTGCTAGCGTCAACGACAGGACCTATGGCTACACCTTC; CDR3: CSASVNDRTYGYTF
V: TRBV19; size: many; D: .; J: TRBJ1-5; DNA: TGTGCCAGTAGTCACAGAACCAGGGTAAATAGCAATCAGCCCCAGCATTTT; CDR3: CASSHRTRVNSNQPQHF
V: TRBV20-1; size: once; D: .; J: TRBJ2-4; DNA: TGCAGTGCTAGTCAACCGAGGGGGGGAGGAAACATTCAGTACTTC; CDR3: CSASQPRGGGNIQYF
V: TRBV29-1; size: .; D: .; J: TRBJ2-2; DNA: TGCAGCGTTGAGCTGACAGGTCCCGCCGGGGAGCTGTTTTTT; CDR3: CSVELTGPAGELFF
V: TRBV7-2; size: .; D: .; J: TRBJ2-5; DNA: TGTGCCAGCAGCTTCCAGGGGGGCGAGACCCAGTACTTC; CDR3: CASSFQGGETQYF
V: TRBV25-1; size: few; D: .; J: TRBJ2-7; DNA: TGTGCCAGCAGTTCCCAGGGCGCGCAAGGTTCCGAGCAGTACTTC; CDR3: CASSSQGAQGSEQYF
V: TRBV7-8; size: many; D: TRBD1; J: TRBJ2-3; DNA: TGTGCCAGCAGCTCCTACAGGGGGGACACAGATACGCAGTATTTT; CDR3: CASSSYRGDTDTQYF
V: TRBV6-2/TRBV6-3; size: .; D: .; J: TRBJ1-5; DNA: TGTGCCACCCGGGACCAAAATCAGCCCCAGCATTTT; CDR3: CATRDQNQPQHF
V: TRBV9; size: few; D: .; J: TRBJ1-1; DNA: TGTGCCAGCAGCGTAGGATGGATGAACACTGAAGCTTTCTTT; CDR3: CASSVGWMNTEAFF